A single sample gave rise to the 16 T cell receptor beta chains below, sequenced in a study of blood T cell repertoires in COVID-19 (dated by TCRdb to 2019 to 2021). The method behind the library was the immunoSEQ multiplex PCR assay. As stored in TCRdb, this immuneACCESS dataset retains in-frame rearrangements with V and J assigned. A fraction of the clones does not appear; measured against another copy, unresolved V genes explain less than half of the discrepancy, and the remainder lacks a known reason. For this sample the table gives around 290,000 clones, of which approximately 86% were detected only once. The ten biggest clones cover 13% of the sample. Material: peripheral blood. The origin of the receptors is a woman between 65 and 79 years old with COVID-19, enrolled during active disease.

At least ten counts were recorded for this clone. The rearrangement uses TRBV18 and TRBJ2-6, with a weak D call TRBD1 (5 bases). Germline CDR1 is KGHSH and CDR2 is LQKENI. The CDR3 has 17 amino acids. The V end was cut by 3 bases, the J end by 1 base, with 13 bases between. CDR3 amino acids: CASSPSRQPSGANVLTF. The CDR3 DNA reads TGTGCCAGCTCACCGTCGCGACAGCCTTCTGGGGCCAACGTCCTGACTTTC. Supplemented by reference TRBV18 and TRBJ2-6, the full variable domain reads NAGVMQNPRHLVRRRGQEARLRCSPMKGHSHVYWYRQLPEEGLKFMVYLQKENIIDESGMPKERFSAEFPKEGPSILRIQQVVRGDSAAYFCASSPSRQPSGANVLTFGAGSRLTVL.

The CDR3, as DNA: TGTGCCAGCAGTTACAGTGGGGGGACCTACGAGCAGTACTTC. It is translated as CASSYSGGTYEQYF. This chain links TRBV6-2 or TRBV6-3 with TRBJ2-7, with D possibly TRBD2 on 6 matching bases. Trimming took 2 bases from V and 2 from J, leaving 10 bases between them. CDR3 length: 14 amino acids. CDR1 and CDR2 (germline): MNHEY, SVGEGT.

The rearrangement links TRBV5-1 to TRBJ2-1; 15 bases map to TRBD2. Per germline, CDR1 SGHRS and CDR2 YFSETQ. There are 16 residues in the CDR3. V shed 0 bases, J shed 7 bases, and the junction held 2 bases outside the gene matches. The CDR3 coding sequence is TGCGCCAGCAGCTTGGGGACTAGCGGGGGGGCTAATGAGCAGTTCTTC. Protein: CASSLGTSGGANEQFF.

Here the CDR3 reads CASSLGRANTGELFF. CDR3 sequence (DNA): TGTGCCAGCAGCTTGGGGCGGGCGAACACCGGGGAGCTGTTTTTT. This chain connects TRBV5-5 to TRBJ2-2; perhaps TRBD2 as D (5 bases). In germline, CDR1 is SGHKS, CDR2 YYEKEE (reference sequence). This CDR3 is built from 15 residues. Trimming pared 0 bases from V and 0 bases from J, leaving 6 bases between. Together with reference TRBV5-5 and TRBJ2-2, the CDR3 gives the full variable domain: DAGVTQSPTHLIKTRGQQVTLRCSPISGHKSVSWYQQVLGQGPQFIFQYYEKEERGRGNFPDRFSARQFPNYSSELNVNALLLGDSALYLCASSLGRANTGELFFGEGSRLTVL.

The J gene is TRBJ1-1, the V gene TRBV6-5; 7 bases fit TRBD1. With V trimmed by 0 bases and J by 5 bases, 6 bases remained unmatched. Germline CDR1 and CDR2: MNHEY and SVGAGI. The CDR3 runs to 15 residues. The CDR3 DNA reads as TGTGCCAGCAGTTACTCAGGGGCAGGGGGAACTGAAGCTTTCTTT. Translating it yields CASSYSGAGGTEAFF.

The J gene is TRBJ1-2, the V gene TRBV5-6, with D unresolved. Trimming shortened V by 6 bases and J by 0 bases, and 9 bases separated the two germline ends. In germline, CDR1 is SGHDT, CDR2 YYEEEE. The CDR3 is 13 residues long. Here the CDR3 reads CASNPYSNYGYTF. CDR3 DNA: TGTGCCAGCAACCCCTACTCTAACTATGGCTACACCTTC. Using reference TRBV5-6 and TRBJ1-2 for the parts outside the CDR3, the full variable domain is DAGVTQSPTHLIKTRGQQVTLRCSPKSGHDTVSWYQQALGQGPQFIFQYYEEEERQRGNFPDRFSGHQFPNYSSELNVNALLLGDSALYLCASNPYSNYGYTFGSGTRLTVV.

This chain joins TRBV2 and TRBJ1-3, with D unclear. V lost 5 bases and J 0 bases, leaving 14 bases between the germline ends. Germline CDR1 and CDR2: SNHLY and FYNNEI. The CDR3 has 16 residues. For the CDR3, the DNA is TGTGCCAGCAGTACTACTCAATACTACTCTGGAAACACCATATATTTT. Translated, it gives CASSTTQYYSGNTIYF.

The V gene is TRBV19, the J gene TRBJ2-1; the match to TRBD2 covers 7 bases. Germline V CDR1 and CDR2: LNHDA, SQIVND (reference sequence). CDR3 length: 15 residues. The V gene end was trimmed by 3 bases and the J gene end by 8 bases; junction bases not matched to a gene: 10. The DNA of the CDR3 is TGTGCCAGTAGTATGGCGGGACTCGGGGGGTATGAGCAGTTCTTC. It specifies CASSMAGLGGYEQFF.

The chain links TRBV18 to TRBJ2-1, with D tentatively TRBD1 (5 bases). Between the trimmed V and J ends, which lost 2 bases and 7 bases, there was a span of 12 bases. Germline V gives CDR1 KGHSH, CDR2 LQKENI. The CDR3 has 14 residues. CDR3 bases: TGTGCCAGCTCACCAGGGGCTGGACAAAATGAGCAGTTCTTC. This encodes CASSPGAGQNEQFF.

The chain carries TRBV7-2 and TRBJ1-6; 9 bases agree with TRBD1. This CDR3 spans 16 amino acids. Germline trimming cut 5 bases from V and 5 bases from J; bases unmatched to any gene: 7. Germline CDR1 reads SGHTA; CDR2 reads FQGNSA. As DNA, the CDR3 is TGTGCCAGCAGCGCACCGGGACAGGGTAATAATTCACCCCTCCACTTT. It yields the protein CASSAPGQGNNSPLHF.

Worth noting for this clone: Relative to the germline gene, one junction end is altered; a read error may explain this. This rearrangement joins TRBV19 to TRBJ2-7; D is unclear. Germline CDR1 LNHDA, CDR2 SQIVND (reference sequence). The CDR3 covers 12 residues. The CDR3 bases are TGTGCCAGTAGGTGGCCCTCCTGCGAGCAGTACTTC. This gives the protein CASRWPSCEQYF.

The chain links TRBV5-1 to TRBJ2-7, with 9 bases lining up with TRBD1. This CDR3 comprises 16 residues. The germline gives CDR1 SGHRS, CDR2 YFSETQ. V gave up 3 bases and J gave up 0 bases; unmatched junction bases: 7. CDR3 protein: CASSWATGGDSYEQYF. CDR3 in DNA: TGCGCCAGCAGCTGGGCTACAGGGGGCGACTCCTACGAGCAGTACTTC.

This clone has just one count. The chain employs TRBV6-5 and TRBJ1-6; 9 bases align to TRBD1. This CDR3 has 14 residues. CDR1 and CDR2 from the germline V gene are MNHEY and SVGAGI. Trimming removed 2 bases from V and 9 bases from J; junction bases left unmatched: 2. CDR3: CASSYVQGASPLHF. CDR3 DNA sequence: TGTGCCAGCAGTTACGTACAGGGGGCTTCACCCCTCCACTTT.

The chain employs TRBV7-2 and TRBJ2-1; 8 nucleotides align to TRBD1. CDR1 SGHTA and CDR2 FQGNSA come from the germline V gene. The V segment lost 4 bases and the J segment 0 bases; nucleotides outside the gene matches: 8. The CDR3 has 17 residues. The CDR3 DNA follows: TGTGCCAGCAGCTCCTCATCAGGACAGGGCTCCTACAATGAGCAGTTCTTC. Protein: CASSSSSGQGSYNEQFF. Using reference TRBV7-2 and TRBJ2-1 for the parts outside the CDR3, the full variable domain is GAGVSQSPSNKVTEKGKDVELRCDPISGHTALYWYRQSLGQGLEFLIYFQGNSAPDKSGLPSDRFSAERTGGSVSTLTIQRTQQEDSAVYLCASSSSSGQGSYNEQFFGPGTRLTVL.

In this sample, this clone turned up once. V gene TRBV4-1 combines with J gene TRBJ1-4; a possible D gene is TRBD1 (6 bases). This CDR3 has 15 residues. Per germline, CDR1 MGHRA and CDR2 YSYEKL. V shed 1 base and J shed 4 bases, with 10 bases lying between them. In DNA, the CDR3 is TGCGCCAGCAGCCAAGGCGGGGGCTTTAATGAAAAACTGTTTTTT. Translation gives CASSQGGGFNEKLFF.

This clone appeared once. The V and J genes are TRBV10-3 and TRBJ2-2; D possibly corresponds to TRBD2 (6 bases). The CDR3 spans 15 residues. Germline CDR1 ENHRY, CDR2 SYGVKD. The germline V and J ends were trimmed by 11 bases and 4 bases, with 20 bases remaining between them. The CDR3 bases are TGTGCCTCCAGACCTAGCGTACTCTCCACCGGGGAGCTGTTTTTT. Encoded protein: CASRPSVLSTGELFF.